Listed here are 24 T cell receptor beta chains from one sample, sequenced in a study of blood T cell repertoires in COVID-19. The data were produced by immunoSEQ multiplex PCR, yet TCRdb's version contains in-frame clones alone and is incomplete. The table has 450,000 or so clones, 80% to 90% seen once. Sequenced sample: peripheral blood. The receptors come from a man aged 18 to 35 with COVID-19, enrolled during active disease.

The rearrangement links TRBV5-1 to TRBJ2-5, with 13 bases lining up with TRBD2. The V segment lost 4 bases and the J segment 3 bases; nucleotides outside the gene matches: 3. CDR3 length: 15 residues. CDR1 SGHRS and CDR2 YFSETQ come from the germline V gene. This CDR3 reads CASSPTSGRKETQYF. The CDR3 DNA is TGCGCCAGCAGCCCGACTAGCGGGAGGAAAGAGACCCAGTACTTC.

The chain carries TRBV6-5 and TRBJ1-2; possible D gene TRBD1, 6 bases. This CDR3 region has 13 residues. V was trimmed by 6 bases and J by 2 bases, leaving 10 bases between them. The germline V gene encodes CDR1 MNHEY and CDR2 SVGAGI. CDR3 loop: CASRLTGNYGYTF. CDR3 nucleotides: TGTGCCAGCAGACTCACAGGGAACTATGGCTACACCTTC.

In its sample, this clone was seen a few times. This rearrangement joins TRBV30 to TRBJ2-1; D is unclear. CDR3 length: 12 residues. V shed 3 bases and J shed 8 bases, with 11 bases lying between them. Germline CDR1 reads GTSNPN; CDR2 reads SVGIG (reference sequence). The CDR3 DNA follows: TGTGCCTGGAGAAGCTCTGTTTATGAGCAGTTCTTC. This sequence encodes CAWRSSVYEQFF.

This clone was recorded a few times. This chain connects TRBV6-4 to TRBJ1-2, with D uncertain. V shed 3 bases and J shed 5 bases, with 19 bases lying between them. The CDR3 runs to 16 residues. Germline CDR1 is MRHNA and CDR2 is SNTAGT. The CDR3 here is CASSESFGFSPYGYTF. CDR3 nucleotides: TGTGCCAGCAGTGAAAGTTTTGGCTTTTCGCCTTATGGCTACACCTTC.

The CDR3 bases are TGTGCCAGCTCGGGCGGGGATGGGATCCAGGGGACCCAGTACTTC. Protein: CASSGGDGIQGTQYF. This rearrangement joins TRBV6-5 to TRBJ2-5, with a weak D call TRBD2 (6 bases). The germline V gene has CDR1 MNHEY and CDR2 SVGAGI. The ends were cut back, 8 bases at V and 7 bases at J, with 23 bases in the middle. The CDR3 consists of 15 residues.

The V and J genes are TRBV2 and TRBJ2-2; possibly TRBD2 for D (7 bases). Germline values: CDR1 SNHLY, CDR2 FYNNEI. The V end lost 4 bases, the J end lost 7 bases, and 10 bases lay between the germline ends. The CDR3 spans 13 residues. The CDR3 nucleotides read TGTGCCAGCAGTGCAGCGGGACACGGGGAGCTGTTTTTT. As protein: CASSAAGHGELFF.

In this sample, this clone turned up once. V is TRBV5-1 and J is TRBJ1-4, with 8 bases matching TRBD1. The germline CDR1 and CDR2 sequences are SGHRS and YFSETQ. This CDR3 spans 14 amino acids. Germline trimming cut 4 bases from V and 6 bases from J; bases unmatched to any gene: 5. Here the CDR3 reads CASSLQGGDEKLFF. The CDR3, as DNA: TGCGCCAGCAGCCTACAGGGGGGTGATGAAAAACTGTTTTTT.

This chain uses TRBV28 with TRBJ1-5; no clear D gene. V was cut by 1 base and J by 8 bases, with 12 bases left in between. This CDR3 region has 14 residues. CDR1 and CDR2 from the germline V gene are MDHEN and SYDVKM. CDR3 amino acids: CASSLFRGYEPQHF. CDR3 coding DNA: TGTGCCAGCAGTTTATTTCGGGGATACGAGCCCCAGCATTTT.

The chain has TRBV9 and TRBJ2-5; D perhaps matches TRBD2 (7 bases). The ends were cut back, 0 bases at V and 5 bases at J, with 14 bases in the middle. The CDR3 sequence is 15 residues long. Germline-derived CDR1 and CDR2 are SGDLS and YYNGEE. Here the CDR3 DNA reads TGTGCCAGCAGCGTAGGGAGAGGGGGGGCGGAGACCCAGTACTTC. Protein: CASSVGRGGAETQYF.

This chain joins TRBV3-1 (or the pseudogene TRBV3-2) and TRBJ2-1, with D perhaps matching TRBD1 (6 bases). Between the trimmed V and J ends, which lost 0 bases and 4 bases, there was a span of 13 bases. CDR1 LGHDT and CDR2 YNNKEL come from the germline V gene (reference sequence). The CDR3 has 16 amino acids. CDR3 amino acids: CASSQEGATNYNEQFF. The CDR3 region has the DNA TGTGCCAGCAGCCAAGAGGGGGCAACCAATTACAATGAGCAGTTCTTC.

CDR3 nucleotides: TGCGCCAGCAGCTTGGAGGGGCAGGGGAACACTGAAGCTTTCTTT. This codes for CASSLEGQGNTEAFF. The chain carries TRBV5-1 and TRBJ1-1; D may be TRBD1 (5 bases). The CDR3 length is 15 residues. V shed 0 bases and J shed 1 base, with 10 bases lying between them. Per germline, CDR1 SGHRS and CDR2 YFSETQ.

The J gene is TRBJ1-2, the V gene TRBV15, with a tentative D call TRBD1 (6 bases). V gave up 5 bases and J gave up 2 bases, with 9 bases separating them. The germline gives CDR1 LNHNV, CDR2 YYDKDF (reference sequence). CDR3 length: 13 residues. In DNA form, the CDR3 reads TGTGCCACCAGCCGGGACAAAAACTATGGCTACACCTTC. Its translation is CATSRDKNYGYTF. Full variable domain (rest looked up from reference TRBV15 and TRBJ1-2): DAMVIQNPRYQVTQFGKPVTLSCSQTLNHNVMYWYQQKSSQAPKLLFHYYDKDFNNEADTPDNFQSRRPNTSFCFLDIRSPGLGDTAMYLCATSRDKNYGYTFGSGTRLTVV.

This clone was seen only a few times. V gene TRBV5-1 combines with J gene TRBJ2-1, with D unresolved. The germline V gene has CDR1 SGHRS and CDR2 YFSETQ. Trimming stripped 0 bases from V and 7 bases from J, with 14 bases between. The CDR3 is 15 amino acids. This CDR3 is CASSLDVTRLNEQFF. CDR3 bases: TGCGCCAGCAGCTTGGACGTAACCAGACTGAATGAGCAGTTCTTC.

This chain joins TRBV7-6 and TRBJ2-2; TRBD2 aligns across 8 bases. The CDR3 covers 17 residues. Germline values: CDR1 SGHVS, CDR2 FNYEAQ. The ends lost 7 bases at V and 1 base at J; junction bases unmatched: 11. In DNA form, the CDR3 reads TGTGCCAGCATTCCCTCATTGGCGGGGGGGAACACCGGGGAGCTGTTTTTT. Its translation: CASIPSLAGGNTGELFF. The whole variable domain, filled in from reference TRBV7-6 and TRBJ2-2, reads GAGVSQSPRYKVTKRGQDVALRCDPISGHVSLYWYRQALGQGPEFLTYFNYEAQQDKSGLPNDRFSAERPEGSISTLTIQRTEQRDSAMYRCASIPSLAGGNTGELFFGEGSRLTVL.

The V and J genes are TRBV7-9 and TRBJ1-5; D not resolved. Germline lookup yields CDR1 SEHNR and CDR2 FQNEAQ (reference sequence). V dropped 1 base and J dropped 0 bases, with 7 bases sitting between them. The CDR3 sequence is 15 residues long. CDR3: CASSLGAASNQPQHF. CDR3 nucleotide sequence: TGTGCCAGCAGCTTAGGGGCAGCTAGCAATCAGCCCCAGCATTTT.

The chain joins TRBV19 to TRBJ2-3; TRBD2 agrees at 7 bases. Looked up from germline, CDR1 is LNHDA and CDR2 is SQIVND (reference sequence). The CDR3 extends over 15 amino acids. The V segment lost 7 bases and the J segment 3 bases; nucleotides outside the gene matches: 10. CDR3 protein: CASTLGGGRTDTQYF. The DNA for the CDR3 is TGTGCCAGTACCCTGGGGGGGGGAAGGACAGATACGCAGTATTTT.

The V and J genes are TRBV9 and TRBJ2-6; 7 nucleotides agree with TRBD1. CDR3 length: 17 residues. Germline CDR1 SGDLS, CDR2 YYNGEE. The ends lost 4 bases at V and 0 bases at J; junction bases unmatched: 7. The CDR3 loop is CASSPRDSYSGANVLTF. Here the CDR3 DNA reads TGTGCCAGCAGCCCTCGGGACAGTTACTCTGGGGCCAACGTCCTGACTTTC.

V gene TRBV7-2 combines with J gene TRBJ2-1; tentative D call: TRBD2 (5 bases). The V and J ends lost 6 bases and 7 bases respectively, with 10 bases between them. Looked up from germline, CDR1 is SGHTA and CDR2 is FQGNSA. The CDR3 covers 12 residues. CDR3: CASRLVGNEQFF. The CDR3, as DNA: TGTGCCAGCAGACTAGTGGGGAATGAGCAGTTCTTC.

The V call is TRBV14, the J call TRBJ2-7; a possible D gene is TRBD2 (5 bases). Deletions cut 4 bases from V and 1 base from J, with 8 bases between. The CDR3 has 13 amino acids. Germline V gene lookup returns CDR1 SGHDN and CDR2 FVKESK. CDR3 sequence reads: CASSRPGSYEQYF. The CDR3 bases are TGTGCCAGCAGCCGCCCGGGATCCTACGAGCAGTACTTC.

This clone was observed a single time. This chain connects TRBV18 to TRBJ1-3, with 7 nucleotides matching TRBD1. There are 13 residues in the CDR3. Trimming removed 8 bases from V and 2 bases from J; junction bases left unmatched: 3. Germline V gene lookup returns CDR1 KGHSH and CDR2 LQKENI. The CDR3 sequence: CASQTGPGNTIYF. The CDR3 DNA reads TGTGCCAGCCAGACAGGGCCTGGAAACACCATATATTTT.

This chain joins TRBV5-5 and TRBJ2-3; weak D call: TRBD2 (6 bases). Trimming pared 4 bases from V and 0 bases from J, leaving 12 bases between. The germline V gene encodes CDR1 SGHKS and CDR2 YYEKEE (reference sequence). The CDR3 covers 15 residues. In nucleotides, the CDR3 is TGTGCCAGCAGCCGGATGGAGGGGAGCACAGATACGCAGTATTTT. Translation gives CASSRMEGSTDTQYF. Based on the CDR3 plus reference TRBV5-5 and TRBJ2-3, the full variable domain is DAGVTQSPTHLIKTRGQQVTLRCSPISGHKSVSWYQQVLGQGPQFIFQYYEKEERGRGNFPDRFSARQFPNYSSELNVNALLLGDSALYLCASSRMEGSTDTQYFGPGTRLTVL.

The gene calls are TRBV9 and TRBJ2-2; 7 bases align to TRBD1. The CDR3 contains 16 residues. The germline V gene encodes CDR1 SGDLS and CDR2 YYNGEE. With 1 base clipped from V and 0 bases from J, the junction kept 3 bases outside the gene matches. The CDR3 loop reads CASSVHGTANTGELFF. DNA of the CDR3: TGTGCCAGCAGCGTACATGGGACAGCGAACACCGGGGAGCTGTTTTTT.

The V call is TRBV11-2, the J call TRBJ2-7; 10 nucleotides match TRBD2. V lost 4 bases and J lost 3; bases outside the gene matches: 12. The CDR3 totals 17 residues. CDR1 and CDR2 from the germline V gene are SGHAT and FQNNGV. CDR3 loop: CASSSGAFSGGSYEQYF. CDR3 DNA sequence: TGTGCCAGCAGCTCAGGGGCCTTTAGCGGGGGGAGCTACGAGCAGTACTTC.

This sequence joins TRBV13 and TRBJ2-3, with D tentatively TRBD2 (7 bases). CDR1 and CDR2 from the germline V gene are PRHDT and FYEKMQ (reference sequence). V lost 1 base to trimming and J lost 3 bases, with 8 bases between them. The CDR3 consists of 14 residues. The CDR3 DNA reads TGTGCCAGCAGCTTAGAGGGGGGGACAGATACGCAGTATTTT. It specifies CASSLEGGTDTQYF.